One and the same sample provided the 7 T cell receptor beta chains below, sequenced in a study of beta chain features in type 1 diabetes. Isolated RNA was reverse transcribed in full, so expressed TCRB transcripts were sequenced. Only in-frame clones appear in the TCRdb table, and some are missing; sequencing was by immunoSEQ multiplex PCR. The data contain about 220,000 clones, roughly 10% of them singletons. Material for sequencing was central memory CD4+ T cells from blood. These receptors were collected from a man between 18 and 29 years old in good health.

This clone has more than one count but fewer than ten. This CDR3 is CAWSQAGTNQPQHF. DNA of the CDR3: TGTGCCTGGAGTCAGGCAGGGACCAATCAGCCCCAGCATTTT. V usage is TRBV30 and J usage is TRBJ1-5; TRBD1 is a possible D gene (5 bases). V was pared by 2 bases and J by 3 bases, with 11 bases between. This CDR3 region has 14 residues. Germline lookup yields CDR1 GTSNPN and CDR2 SVGIG (reference sequence). Drawing the rest from reference TRBV30 and TRBJ1-5, the complete variable domain is SQTIHQWPATLVQPVGSPLSLECTVEGTSNPNLYWYRQAAGRGLQLLFYSVGIGQISSEVPQNLSASRPQDRQFILSSKKLLLSDSGFYLCAWSQAGTNQPQHFGDGTRLSIL.

This clone has ten or more counts. The rearrangement links TRBV5-4 to TRBJ2-2; D is perhaps TRBD1 (6 bases). This CDR3 has 15 residues. Germline V CDR1 and CDR2: SGHNT, YYREEE (reference sequence). Between the trimmed V and J ends, which lost 1 base and 4 bases, there was a span of 11 bases. CDR3: CASSLPGDRTGELFF. The DNA for the CDR3 is TGTGCCAGCAGCTTGCCAGGGGATCGCACCGGGGAGCTGTTTTTT.

This clone was recorded a few times. This likely stems from a read error, as it lies one base from a far larger clone. This CDR3 is also generated by other DNA sequences in the sample. V gene TRBV7-2 combines with J gene TRBJ2-5; the match to TRBD1 covers 10 bases. Germline CDR1 is SGHTA and CDR2 is FQGNSA. V dropped 5 bases and J dropped 3; count of bases not matched to a gene: 12. The CDR3 length is 17 residues. CDR3 bases: TGTGCCAGCAGCCCTATTTCCGGTGGACAGGGGGAAGAGACCCAGTACTTC. Protein sequence: CASSPISGGQGEETQYF.

The chain recombines TRBV29-1 with TRBJ2-5; no reliable D call. Germline CDR1 and CDR2: SQVTM and ANQGSEA. Trimming shortened V by 7 bases and J by 5 bases, and 20 bases separated the two germline ends. The CDR3 contains 14 residues. CDR3 sequence (DNA): TGCAGCGCCCAAGAGCCCCTTTCTGGTGAGACCCAGTACTTC. Protein product: CSAQEPLSGETQYF.

The rearrangement links TRBV14 to TRBJ2-3; D possibly matches TRBD1 or TRBD2 (5 bases each). CDR3 length: 13 amino acids. The germline V gene has CDR1 SGHDN and CDR2 FVKESK. Trimming cost V 0 bases and J 8 bases, with 9 bases left between them. The CDR3 DNA reads as TGTGCCAGCAGCCAAGAGGCTGGGGGTACGCAGTATTTT. This sequence encodes CASSQEAGGTQYF.

The CDR3 DNA is TGTGCCAGCAGCCCCTCTAGCGGGAACACCGGGGAGCTGTTTTTT. The encoded protein is CASSPSSGNTGELFF. This chain uses TRBV7-3 with TRBJ2-2; 7 bases line up with TRBD2. The junction had 4 bases not matched to a gene; V was cut back by 5 bases and J by 1 base. Germline V lookup: CDR1 SGHTA, CDR2 FQGTGA. This CDR3 comprises 15 residues.

This clone was counted between two and nine times. The V and J genes are TRBV19 and TRBJ2-3; D unresolved. Trimming cost V 5 bases and J 6 bases, with 12 bases left between them. The CDR3 length is 13 residues. Germline assignment: CDR1 LNHDA and CDR2 SQIVND (reference sequence). CDR3 loop: CASSLLRTDTQYF. CDR3 nucleotide sequence: TGTGCCAGTAGTCTGTTGCGTACCGATACGCAGTATTTT.